The 17 T cell receptor beta chains below all came from one sample that was sequenced in a study of CD8+ T cells in alopecia areata. RNA extraction and reverse transcription yielded cDNA as sequencing template. The protocol was immunoSEQ multiplex PCR, while the TCRdb copy is restricted to in-frame clones and leaves out a portion. The table has 200,000 or so clones, about three fifths seen once. The sample here was CD4+ T cells sorted from blood, taken at week 0. Every receptor here comes from a human donor with alopecia areata.

The chain recombines TRBV11-2 with TRBJ2-7, with a tentative D call TRBD2 (5 bases). CDR1 and CDR2 from the germline V gene are SGHAT and FQNNGV. The CDR3 totals 14 residues. V lost 5 bases and J lost 5, with 16 bases in between. DNA of the CDR3: TGTGCCAGCAGCCGAGCAGGAAGGGAGAACGAGCAGTACTTC. Translating it yields CASSRAGRENEQYF. The variable domain in full, completed from reference TRBV11-2 and TRBJ2-7, reads EAGVAQSPRYKIIEKRQSVAFWCNPISGHATLYWYQQILGQGPKLLIQFQNNGVVDDSQLPKDRFSAERLKGVDSTLKIQPAKLEDSAVYLCASSRAGRENEQYFGPGTRLTVT.

This chain uses TRBV6-4 with TRBJ2-1; D gene ambiguous. Trimming stripped 3 bases from V and 4 bases from J, with 7 bases between. Germline V gene data show CDR1 as MRHNA and CDR2 as SNTAGT. The CDR3 spans 13 residues. As DNA, the CDR3 is TGTGCCAGCAGTGAGGCAGTTTACAATGAGCAGTTCTTC. Translating gives CASSEAVYNEQFF.

The rearrangement uses TRBV29-1 and TRBJ2-2; weak D call: TRBD1 (6 bases). V lost 7 bases to trimming and J lost 2 bases, with 17 bases between them. Germline V gene data show CDR1 as SQVTM and CDR2 as ANQGSEA. CDR3 length: 15 residues. The chain's CDR3 is CSATDPGTNTGELFF. CDR3 coding DNA: TGCAGCGCTACGGACCCCGGGACAAACACCGGGGAGCTGTTTTTT.

This clone has just a few counts. The J gene is TRBJ1-1, the V gene TRBV30, with a possible D match to TRBD1 (6 bases). The germline CDR1 and CDR2 sequences are GTSNPN and SVGIG (reference sequence). V lost 3 bases to trimming and J lost 3 bases, with 20 bases between them. CDR3 length: 16 residues. The CDR3 region is CAWSPAGGGGYTEAFF. DNA of the CDR3: TGTGCCTGGAGCCCCGCCGGGGGAGGGGGATACACTGAAGCTTTCTTT.

The rearrangement joins TRBV7-9 to TRBJ2-5; D remains unclear. Trimming left V 5 bases short and J 3 bases short, with 1 base between. The CDR3 length is 10 residues. Germline V lookup: CDR1 SEHNR, CDR2 FQNEAQ (reference sequence). Written as DNA, the CDR3 is TGTGCCAGCAGCGAAGAGACCCAGTACTTC. It encodes CASSEETQYF.

There are a few counts of this clone. This chain connects TRBV18 to TRBJ2-1; D possibly matches TRBD1 or TRBD2 (5 bases each). The CDR3 sequence is 16 residues long. Germline-derived CDR1 and CDR2 are KGHSH and LQKENI. Trimming removed 6 bases at V and 9 bases at J, with 24 bases between. The CDR3 sequence: CASSQGVQGRGGEQFF. CDR3 bases: TGTGCCAGCTCGCAAGGGGTCCAGGGTCGCGGAGGTGAGCAGTTCTTC.

The rearrangement joins TRBV6-6 to TRBJ1-2; TRBD1 might be the D (5 bases). The germline V gene has CDR1 MNHNY and CDR2 SVGAGI (reference sequence). Trimming took 2 bases from V and 6 from J, leaving 10 bases between them. The CDR3 has 13 residues. CDR3 protein: CASSYMGVDGYTF. Here the CDR3 DNA reads TGTGCCAGCAGTTACATGGGGGTAGATGGCTACACCTTC.

This rearrangement joins TRBV6-1 to TRBJ2-7; 9 bases map to TRBD1. CDR1 is MNHNS, CDR2 SASEGT, per germline. J gave up 3 bases and V 10 bases, and 13 bases lay outside the gene matches. The CDR3 loop spans 15 amino acids. CDR3: CATRGMGTGRYEQYF. Written as DNA, the CDR3 is TGTGCCACCAGGGGGATGGGGACAGGGCGCTACGAGCAGTACTTC.

The genes are TRBV29-1 and TRBJ1-1; TRBD1 aligns across 7 bases. This CDR3 spans 13 amino acids. Germline V gives CDR1 SQVTM, CDR2 ANQGSEA. J gave up 3 bases and V 3 bases, and 4 bases lay outside the gene matches. CDR3: CSVDGTADTEAFF. The CDR3 nucleotides are TGCAGCGTTGACGGGACAGCTGACACTGAAGCTTTCTTT. Full variable domain (remainder filled in from reference TRBV29-1 and TRBJ1-1): SAVISQKPSRDICQRGTSLTIQCQVDSQVTMMFWYRQQPGQSLTLIATANQGSEATYESGFVIDKFPISRPNLTFSTLTVSNMSPEDSSIYLCSVDGTADTEAFFGQGTRLTVV.

The chain couples TRBV4-1 to TRBJ2-1, with 9 bases fitting TRBD2. V dropped 1 base and J dropped 5; count of bases not matched to a gene: 15. Germline V gene lookup returns CDR1 MGHRA and CDR2 YSYEKL. There are 19 residues in the CDR3. This chain's CDR3 is CASSQAALAGRADDNEQFF. Written as DNA, the CDR3 is TGCGCCAGCAGCCAAGCTGCACTAGCGGGCCGTGCGGATGACAATGAGCAGTTCTTC.

V and J are TRBV5-1 and TRBJ2-2; D not resolved. CDR1 and CDR2 from the germline V gene are SGHRS and YFSETQ. Trimming took off 3 bases at V and 13 bases at J, with 13 bases between the two ends. The CDR3 spans 12 residues. The CDR3 spells CASSSGVFGLFF. CDR3 nucleotide sequence: TGCGCCAGCAGCTCCGGCGTGTTTGGGCTGTTTTTT.

V and J are TRBV23-1 and TRBJ2-3; D might be TRBD1 (6 bases). TRBV23-1 falls under the ORF class, with uncertain function. This CDR3 has 15 amino acids. Trimming pared 3 bases from V and 3 bases from J, leaving 13 bases between. CDR3 residues: CASSHFRGRTDTQYF. The DNA for the CDR3 is TGCGCCAGCAGTCACTTCAGGGGAAGGACAGATACGCAGTATTTT.

Only a few counts were recorded for this clone. The gene calls are TRBV10-3 and TRBJ2-6; the D gene is possibly TRBD1 (5 bases). V lost 5 bases and J lost 0, with 17 bases in between. This CDR3 is built from 18 residues. From germline, CDR1 is ENHRY and CDR2 SYGVKD. The DNA of the CDR3 is TGTGCCATCAGTACCGATTCAAGGGGCCTCTCTGGGGCCAACGTCCTGACTTTC. Protein sequence: CAISTDSRGLSGANVLTF.

The CDR3 region has the DNA TGCGCCAGCAGCCCCGGGGGAGGTAGGCGACGGAGGAACACTGAAGCTTTCTTT. Protein product: CASSPGGGRRRRNTEAFF. The chain has TRBV4-1 and TRBJ1-1, with D perhaps matching TRBD1 (5 bases). This CDR3 has 18 amino acids. Trimming pared 4 bases from V and 1 base from J, leaving 22 bases between. Germline CDR1 MGHRA, CDR2 YSYEKL.

V and J are TRBV7-9 and TRBJ1-2, with D possibly being TRBD1 (5 bases). Germline V gene data show CDR1 as SEHNR and CDR2 as FQNEAQ (reference sequence). CDR3 length: 16 amino acids. V gave up 2 bases and J gave up 4 bases, with 17 bases separating them. The chain's CDR3 is CASSLRFRDVAYGYTF. CDR3 coding DNA: TGTGCCAGCAGCTTAAGGTTCAGGGACGTTGCCTATGGCTACACCTTC.

This clone was seen repeatedly, ten times or more. This chain connects TRBV6-6 to TRBJ1-2, with a tentative D call TRBD1 (5 bases). The germline V gene has CDR1 MNHNY and CDR2 SVGAGI (reference sequence). This CDR3 contains 13 residues. Between the trimmed V and J ends, which lost 7 bases and 2 bases, there was a span of 11 bases. CDR3 sequence reads: CASTSGGNYGYTF. The CDR3 DNA reads TGTGCCAGCACCTCGGGGGGGAACTATGGCTACACCTTC.

V usage is TRBV2 and J usage is TRBJ2-1; D gene uncertain. Trimming took off 7 bases at V and 10 bases at J, with 17 bases between the two ends. Germline CDR1 is SNHLY and CDR2 is FYNNEI. There are 13 residues in the CDR3. The CDR3 nucleotides are TGTGCCAGCATCCGACGACTTATTAGCGAGCAGTTCTTC. The encoded protein is CASIRRLISEQFF. The variable domain in full, with the rest retrieved from reference TRBV2 and TRBJ2-1, is EPEVTQTPSHQVTQMGQEVILRCVPISNHLYFYWYRQILGQKVEFLVSFYNNEISEKSEIFDDQFSVERPDGSNFTLKIRSTKLEDSAMYFCASIRRLISEQFFGPGTRLTVL.